The 32 T cell receptor beta chains below all came from one sample that was sequenced in a study of response to subunit inactivated influenza vaccine. TCRdb processed the RT-PCR reads anew with MiXCR; each CDR3 protein has one entry. The data show about 150,000 distinct CDR3 sequences, about 10% seen once. The starting material was CD8+ T cells sorted from PBMCs, obtained 23 months after vaccination. These receptor sequences come from a man in his fifties or sixties who received an inactivated influenza vaccine.

There are many counts of this clonotype. The chain joins TRBV27 to TRBJ1-1, with D maybe TRBD1 (5 bases). The CDR3 runs 14 residues. In germline, CDR1 is MNHEY, CDR2 SMNVEV (reference sequence). The V and J ends lost 0 bases and 4 bases respectively, with 9 bases between them. The DNA of the CDR3 is TGTGCCAGCAGTTTATCGATGGGGGGCACTGAAGCTTTCTTT. It translates to CASSLSMGGTEAFF.

The J gene is TRBJ2-1, the V gene TRBV6-5; 16 bases agree with TRBD2. CDR1 and CDR2 (germline): MNHEY, SVGAGI. V lost 2 bases, J lost 6 bases, and 7 bases stayed unmatched. This CDR3 contains 18 residues. The CDR3 protein is CASSYLGTSGRAPNEQFF. CDR3 in DNA: TGTGCCAGCAGTTACCTCGGGACTAGCGGGAGGGCCCCCAATGAGCAGTTCTTC.

The V gene is TRBV6-5, the J gene TRBJ2-5; D is uncertain. The CDR3 has 15 amino acids. Germline V lookup: CDR1 MNHEY, CDR2 SVGAGI. V lost 1 base, J lost 3 bases, and 12 bases lay in between. CDR3 in amino acids: CASSYFLPGEETQYF. The CDR3 region has the DNA TGTGCCAGCAGTTACTTCTTACCAGGAGAAGAGACCCAGTACTTC.

This clonotype was counted at least ten times. This chain connects TRBV29-1 to TRBJ2-7; 10 bases match TRBD1. Germline V gene data show CDR1 as SQVTM and CDR2 as ANQGSEA. The ends lost 2 bases at V and 4 bases at J; junction bases unmatched: 8. The CDR3 has 15 amino acids. CDR3 coding DNA: TGCAGCGTTGAACGGACAGGGGGAAGGCCATACGAGCAGTACTTC. This codes for CSVERTGGRPYEQYF.

This clonotype has more than one count but fewer than ten. The chain combines TRBV28 with TRBJ2-7; 7 bases are shared with TRBD1. Trimming removed 5 bases from V and 0 bases from J; junction bases left unmatched: 10. The CDR3 extends over 16 amino acids. The germline V gene has CDR1 MDHEN and CDR2 SYDVKM. The CDR3 sequence is CASSPIGTVNSYEQYF. As DNA, the CDR3 is TGTGCCAGCAGTCCCATTGGGACAGTAAACTCCTACGAGCAGTACTTC.

The rearrangement links TRBV4-2 to TRBJ2-1, with D tentatively TRBD2 (6 bases). The CDR3 is 15 amino acids. Per the germline V gene, CDR1 is LGHNA and CDR2 is YNFKEQ. The germline V and J ends were trimmed by 0 bases and 5 bases, with 11 bases remaining between them. CDR3 amino acids: CASSQDERVHNEQFF. The DNA for the CDR3 is TGTGCCAGCAGCCAAGATGAGCGGGTCCACAATGAGCAGTTCTTC.

This clonotype occurred many times. The chain has TRBV20-1 and TRBJ1-1; D remains ambiguous. The germline gives CDR1 DFQATT, CDR2 SNEGSKA (reference sequence). V shed 3 bases and J shed 3 bases, with 11 bases lying between them. The length of the CDR3 is 13 residues. As DNA, the CDR3 is TGCAGTGCTAGCCGGTCCTTGGACACTGAAGCTTTCTTT. Translating it yields CSASRSLDTEAFF.

Only a few counts were recorded for this clonotype. The V gene is TRBV11-1, the J gene TRBJ2-7; 16 nucleotides line up with TRBD2. Germline CDR1 and CDR2: SGHAT and FQDESV (reference sequence). The ends lost 7 bases at V and 2 bases at J; junction bases unmatched: 14. This CDR3 region has 19 residues. The DNA for the CDR3 is TGTGCCAGCATCAAGACCGGGACTAGCGGGGGGGCTGGCACCTACGAGCAGTACTTC. Encoded protein: CASIKTGTSGGAGTYEQYF.

The J gene is TRBJ1-2, the V gene TRBV20-1, with TRBD1 identical over 9 bases. V lost 5 bases to trimming and J lost 8 bases; unmatched junction nucleotides: 9. The CDR3 is 13 amino acids. Per germline, CDR1 DFQATT and CDR2 SNEGSKA (reference sequence). In nucleotides, the CDR3 is TGCAGTGCTCGGACAGGGGCTCACCCCGGCTACACCTTC. This translates into CSARTGAHPGYTF.

This clonotype was picked up a small number of times. This CDR3 reads CASSLISGTIYEQYF. The CDR3 DNA follows: TGTGCCAGCAGCTTAATTTCTGGGACTATCTACGAGCAGTACTTC. This sequence joins TRBV7-9 and TRBJ2-7; 7 bases line up with TRBD2. Losses at the gene ends were 2 bases for V and 3 bases for J; bases not matched to a gene: 7. Germline V lookup: CDR1 SEHNR, CDR2 FQNEAQ (reference sequence). The CDR3 has 15 amino acids.

A few counts support this clonotype. This sequence joins TRBV6-2 or TRBV6-3 and TRBJ2-1; D is ambiguous. The CDR3 extends over 12 amino acids. V lost 6 bases and J 8 bases, leaving 11 bases between the germline ends. Germline lookup yields CDR1 MNHEY and CDR2 SVGEGT. In DNA, the CDR3 is TGTGCCAGCAGGGGAATGATCGATGAGCAGTTCTTC. It specifies CASRGMIDEQFF.

This clonotype has ten or more counts. The chain couples TRBV5-1 to TRBJ2-1, with 10 bases identical to TRBD2. Germline lookup yields CDR1 SGHRS and CDR2 YFSETQ. V lost 1 base and J lost 8; bases outside the gene matches: 12. The CDR3 has 17 amino acids. For the CDR3, the DNA is TGCGCCAGCAGCTTGACTACGAGCGGGGGGGCGCATCATGAGCAGTTCTTC. This codes for CASSLTTSGGAHHEQFF. The variable domain in full, with the rest retrieved from reference TRBV5-1 and TRBJ2-1, is KAGVTQTPRYLIKTRGQQVTLSCSPISGHRSVSWYQQTPGQGLQFLFEYFSETQRNKGNFPGRFSGRQFSNSRSEMNVSTLELGDSALYLCASSLTTSGGAHHEQFFGPGTRLTVL.

There are a few counts of this clonotype. V gene TRBV6-1 combines with J gene TRBJ1-2; 8 nucleotides align to TRBD1. J was trimmed by 3 bases and V by 8 bases; bases with no gene match: 14. Germline loops: CDR1 MNHNS, CDR2 SASEGT. This CDR3 has 16 residues. The CDR3 spells CASRSPWTGIHYGYTF. CDR3 DNA sequence: TGTGCCAGCCGGTCCCCCTGGACAGGGATACACTATGGCTACACCTTC.

This clonotype was recorded many times. J is TRBJ2-7 and V is TRBV7-9; TRBD2 matches at 8 bases. CDR3 length: 14 amino acids. Trimming cost V 5 bases and J 2 bases; bases outside gene matches: 5. Germline V gives CDR1 SEHNR, CDR2 FQNEAQ (reference sequence). The CDR3 region has the DNA TGTGCCAGCAGCCCGGGAGGGATAGCCTACGAGCAGTACTTC. Encoded protein: CASSPGGIAYEQYF.

The rearrangement joins TRBV14 to TRBJ2-7; TRBD2 aligns across 10 bases. V trimming: 4 bases; J trimming: 2 bases; junction bases outside the gene matches: 8. Germline V CDR1 and CDR2: SGHDN, FVKESK. This CDR3 has 16 residues. CDR3 sequence reads: CASSRDRLAGTYEQYF. The CDR3 bases are TGTGCCAGCAGCCGTGACCGACTAGCGGGTACCTACGAGCAGTACTTC.

Ten or more counts support this clonotype. This sequence joins TRBV29-1 and TRBJ2-5, with D perhaps being TRBD1 or TRBD2 (5 bases each). Germline V gives CDR1 SQVTM, CDR2 ANQGSEA. V lost 0 bases, J lost 2 bases, and 10 bases lay in between. CDR3 size: 14 residues. This CDR3 reads CSVEEWGLQETQYF. CDR3 in DNA: TGCAGCGTTGAAGAATGGGGGTTACAAGAGACCCAGTACTTC.

This clonotype was detected many times. This chain links TRBV27 with TRBJ1-1, with D tentatively TRBD1 (5 bases). CDR3 length: 16 amino acids. Germline V gives CDR1 MNHEY, CDR2 SMNVEV (reference sequence). V was clipped by 6 bases and J by 7 bases, with 24 bases between them. The CDR3 region is CASRPVMGDGLDEAFF. In DNA form, the CDR3 reads TGTGCCAGCAGGCCGGTGATGGGGGACGGTTTAGATGAAGCTTTCTTT.

In this sample, this clonotype turned up a few times. V gene TRBV4-3 combines with J gene TRBJ2-1; no definite D call. In germline, CDR1 is LGHNA, CDR2 YSLEER. The germline V and J ends were trimmed by 2 bases and 1 base, with 6 bases remaining between them. This CDR3 region has 14 residues. DNA of the CDR3: TGCGCCAGCAGCCAAACACCGTCCTACAATGAGCAGTTCTTC. Translated: CASSQTPSYNEQFF.

This clonotype was detected a few times. This chain connects TRBV28 to TRBJ2-1, with 12 bases that match TRBD2. CDR1 is MDHEN, CDR2 SYDVKM, per germline. V lost 5 bases, J lost 0 bases, and 14 bases stayed unmatched. This CDR3 has 20 amino acids. In DNA, the CDR3 is TGTGCCAGCAGTCCCCCGGGACTAGCGGGTTCTGCCTCCTCCTACAATGAGCAGTTCTTC. Translation gives CASSPPGLAGSASSYNEQFF.

The CDR3 here is CAISIDEETQYF. The CDR3 bases are TGTGCCATCAGTATCGATGAAGAGACCCAGTACTTC. The gene calls are TRBV10-3 and TRBJ2-5; D is uncertain. Germline CDR1 ENHRY, CDR2 SYGVKD. The CDR3 length is 12 residues. The V end was cut by 5 bases, the J end by 3 bases, with 7 bases between.

The chain joins TRBV4-3 to TRBJ2-3; 10 bases are shared with TRBD1. There are 17 residues in the CDR3. Germline-derived CDR1 and CDR2 are LGHNA and YSLEER. V lost 1 base and J lost 1; bases outside the gene matches: 5. The CDR3: CASSQAETGGGTDTQYF. CDR3 DNA sequence: TGCGCCAGCAGCCAAGCTGAGACAGGGGGCGGCACAGATACGCAGTATTTT.

This clonotype was seen repeatedly, ten times or more. V usage is TRBV2 and J usage is TRBJ2-3; 7 bases line up with TRBD1. CDR1 is SNHLY, CDR2 FYNNEI, per germline. This CDR3 contains 17 residues. The V gene end was trimmed by 4 bases and the J gene end by 1 base; junction bases not matched to a gene: 11. The CDR3 loop is CASSGSLTGLGTDTQYF. The CDR3 coding sequence is TGTGCCAGCAGTGGAAGCCTGACAGGGCTCGGCACAGATACGCAGTATTTT.

This clonotype was picked up a small number of times. The gene calls are TRBV28 and TRBJ1-5; 7 nucleotides match TRBD1. V shed 7 bases, J shed 6 bases, and the junction held 12 bases outside the gene matches. The CDR3 is 15 residues long. From germline, CDR1 is MDHEN and CDR2 SYDVKM. CDR3 bases: TGTGCCAGCACTATCCATCTAGGGGGCGGTCAGCCCCAGCATTTT. This encodes CASTIHLGGGQPQHF.

This clonotype was picked up a small number of times. V gene TRBV19 combines with J gene TRBJ2-3, with TRBD2 matching 9 bases. The CDR3 contains 14 residues. The germline gives CDR1 LNHDA, CDR2 SQIVND (reference sequence). V was pared by 7 bases and J by 1 base, with 3 bases of the junction left unmatched. As DNA, the CDR3 is TGTGCCAGTACCCCTAGCGGGGGCACAGATACGCAGTATTTT. This sequence encodes CASTPSGGTDTQYF.

The CDR3 DNA is TGTGCCAGCAGTTTACTGACTAGTAACGGGAACACCGGGGAGCTGTTTTTT. Its translation: CASSLLTSNGNTGELFF. This chain connects TRBV27 to TRBJ2-2; TRBD2 is a possible D gene (6 bases). There are 17 residues in the CDR3. Germline V lookup: CDR1 MNHEY, CDR2 SMNVEV (reference sequence). The ends were cut back, 2 bases at V and 1 base at J, with 14 bases in the middle.

In the case of this clonotype: A much larger clone differs by one base, so this may be a read error. This sequence joins TRBV6-2 or TRBV6-3 and TRBJ2-2, with 9 bases that match TRBD1. The CDR3 totals 16 residues. Germline V gene sequence: CDR1 MNHEY, CDR2 SVGEGT. CDR3 DNA: TGTGTCAGCAGTTCGTTAGGACAGGGGCACACCGGGGAGCTGTTTTTT. It encodes CVSSSLGQGHTGELFF.

J is TRBJ1-1 and V is TRBV30; D may be TRBD1 (5 bases). The CDR3 has 14 amino acids. Germline V gives CDR1 GTSNPN, CDR2 SVGIG (reference sequence). Trimming took 2 bases from V and 6 from J, leaving 16 bases between them. The CDR3 nucleotides read TGTGCCTGGAGTATCGGTTCTGGGACGGCTGAAGCTTTCTTT. This encodes CAWSIGSGTAEAFF. The full variable domain, completed using reference TRBV30 and TRBJ1-1, is SQTIHQWPATLVQPVGSPLSLECTVEGTSNPNLYWYRQAAGRGLQLLFYSVGIGQISSEVPQNLSASRPQDRQFILSSKKLLLSDSGFYLCAWSIGSGTAEAFFGQGTRLTVV.

This clonotype was counted between two and nine times. The genes are TRBV20-1 and TRBJ2-2; D perhaps matches TRBD2 (7 bases). Trimming left V 6 bases short and J 7 bases short, with 12 bases between. Germline CDR1 reads DFQATT; CDR2 reads SNEGSKA (reference sequence). The CDR3 spans 12 residues. CDR3 nucleotide sequence: TGCAGTGCAAGGGAGGGGGTCGGGGAGCTGTTTTTT. This codes for CSAREGVGELFF.

This clonotype came up many times. The gene calls are TRBV20-1 and TRBJ2-3; 13 bases are a match to TRBD2. The ends lost 2 bases at V and 6 bases at J; junction bases unmatched: 8. The CDR3 runs 16 residues. Germline V gene data show CDR1 as DFQATT and CDR2 as SNEGSKA (reference sequence). The CDR3, as DNA: TGCAGTGCTAGACCGCCGACTAGCGGGGGGCCCGATACGCAGTATTTT. This translates into CSARPPTSGGPDTQYF.

The J gene is TRBJ2-7, the V gene TRBV3-1; 9 nucleotides match TRBD2. CDR3 length: 15 residues. Germline CDR1 reads LGHDT; CDR2 reads YNNKEL (reference sequence). V shed 4 bases and J 6 bases; nucleotides not matched to a gene: 10. The CDR3, as DNA: TGTGCCAGCAGCCCGGGTATGGGACTAGCAGGCGAGCAGTACTTC. Protein: CASSPGMGLAGEQYF.

This clonotype was seen a few times. V usage is TRBV11-2 and J usage is TRBJ2-3; D is uncertain. Trimming took off 7 bases at V and 4 bases at J, with 9 bases between the two ends. CDR3 length: 12 residues. Germline V CDR1 and CDR2: SGHAT, FQNNGV. This CDR3 is CASTTGADTQYF. In nucleotides, the CDR3 is TGTGCCAGCACTACTGGCGCAGATACGCAGTATTTT.

The chain is built from TRBV6-2 or TRBV6-3 and TRBJ1-1; 9 positions match TRBD1. V lost 6 bases to trimming and J lost 5 bases; unmatched junction nucleotides: 7. Germline V gene data show CDR1 as MNHEY and CDR2 as SVGEGT. The CDR3 loop spans 14 amino acids. DNA for the CDR3: TGTGCCAGCAGCCCACAGGGGGCAGTGACTGAAGCTTTCTTT. Residues: CASSPQGAVTEAFF.